This passage covers 9 T cell receptor beta chains from one sample sequenced in a study of blood T cell repertoires in COVID-19. Profiling relied on immunoSEQ multiplex PCR, and the TCRdb table lists in-frame clones only, not all of them. The sample includes fewer than 450,000 clones, roughly 87% seen only once; the top ten take approximately 0.93%. Sample: PBMCs or T cells enriched from blood (not recorded which). These receptors came from a woman aged 25 to 45 who had recovered from COVID-19.

V gene TRBV11-3 combines with J gene TRBJ2-1, with a possible D match to TRBD2 (5 bases). V was cut by 1 base and J by 7 bases, with 14 bases left in between. The CDR3 runs 15 residues. CDR1 is SGHNT, CDR2 YENEEA, per germline. The CDR3 region is CASSLASGTGNEQFF. CDR3 nucleotides: TGTGCCAGCAGCTTAGCGTCAGGAACGGGGAATGAGCAGTTCTTC.

The chain has TRBV2 and TRBJ2-2, with D uncertain. Germline V CDR1 and CDR2: SNHLY, FYNNEI. The CDR3 covers 13 residues. V was trimmed by 5 bases and J by 5 bases, leaving 9 bases between them. This chain's CDR3 is CASSPRVTGELFF. CDR3 nucleotides: TGTGCCAGCAGTCCTCGGGTGACCGGGGAGCTGTTTTTT.

CDR3 sequence (DNA): TGTGCCAGCAGCTTTCCCCCCATCTCCTACGAGCAGTACTTC. It encodes CASSFPPISYEQYF. The rearrangement joins TRBV7-8 to TRBJ2-7; D unclear. V lost 3 bases and J 0 bases, leaving 9 bases between the germline ends. The CDR3 loop spans 14 amino acids. Germline loops: CDR1 SGHVS, CDR2 FQNEAQ.

The table lists this clone with a few counts. The V gene is TRBV7-6, the J gene TRBJ1-5; TRBD1 matches 9 bases. This CDR3 spans 15 amino acids. Trimming removed 1 base from V and 3 bases from J; junction bases left unmatched: 1. The V gene's germline CDR1 is SGHVS and CDR2 FNYEAQ. The CDR3 region is CASSLGTGVNQPQHF. CDR3 DNA sequence: TGTGCCAGCAGCTTAGGGACAGGGGTCAATCAGCCCCAGCATTTT.

This chain joins TRBV2 and TRBJ1-6; D possibly corresponds to TRBD1 (6 bases). The V end was cut by 6 bases, the J end by 10 bases, with 13 bases between. CDR1 is SNHLY and CDR2 is FYNNEI in the germline V gene. This CDR3 has 13 residues. Written as DNA, the CDR3 is TGTGCCAGCAGGGCAGGGGCAGAATCACCCCTCCACTTT. Translation: CASRAGAESPLHF.

The V gene is TRBV2, the J gene TRBJ1-1; possibly TRBD1 for D (5 bases). Trimming removed 4 bases at V and 4 bases at J, with 10 bases between. The CDR3 is made up of 13 amino acids. Germline lookup yields CDR1 SNHLY and CDR2 FYNNEI. The CDR3 region has the DNA TGTGCCAGCAGTGCCGGGGGGGGCACTGAAGCTTTCTTT. Residues: CASSAGGGTEAFF.

The chain combines TRBV10-1 with TRBJ1-1; possible D gene TRBD1, 5 bases. This CDR3 has 15 amino acids. V dropped 0 bases and J dropped 1 base, with 9 bases sitting between them. The germline V gene has CDR1 WNHNN and CDR2 SYGVQD (reference sequence). In nucleotides, the CDR3 is TGCGCCAGCAGTGAGTCGGTGACAGAGAACACTGAAGCTTTCTTT. Protein sequence: CASSESVTENTEAFF.

The chain links TRBV4-3 to TRBJ2-7; the D gene is possibly TRBD1 (6 bases). In germline, CDR1 is LGHNA, CDR2 YSLEER. The CDR3 runs to 13 residues. V was cut by 1 base and J by 4 bases, with 8 bases left in between. The chain's CDR3 is CASSQGTGYEQYF. The CDR3 coding sequence is TGCGCCAGCAGCCAAGGAACAGGGTACGAGCAGTACTTC.

This chain links TRBV14 with TRBJ1-3, with D tentatively TRBD1 (5 bases). The CDR3 is made up of 17 amino acids. The germline V and J ends were trimmed by 4 bases and 2 bases, with 18 bases remaining between them. The germline V gene has CDR1 SGHDN and CDR2 FVKESK. CDR3 nucleotide sequence: TGTGCCAGCAGCCTCAGCCCCCCGGGGGTCACTGGAAACACCATATATTTT. The encoded protein is CASSLSPPGVTGNTIYF.